This T cell receptor (beta chain) is from a study of blood T cell repertoires in COVID-19. Study-wide background: Some COVID-19 samples were acute and others convalescent; all came from the United States, Italy and Spain. PBMCs, B-cell-depleted T cells, or T cells were the source of the cDNA or gDNA that made up the material.

After removal of 7 bases from V and 1 base from J, the junction contained 6 bases not matched to a gene. This CDR3 contains 16 residues. The germline V gene encodes CDR1 SGDLS and CDR2 YYNGEE. Per the authors' pipeline: Amplification from reference gene primers served as the basis for estimated nucleated cell counts. Repertoires were generated with immunoSEQ multiplex PCR, while TCRdb's copy carries only in-frame clones and drops some. Clone size and V and J calls were adopted from that table, with D and trimming inferred from the DNA. The sample contains about 250,000 clones, roughly 89% of which appear only once.

The sequence was collected from a woman between 40 and 50 years old who had recovered from COVID-19. The chain recombines TRBV9 with TRBJ2-5, with 14 bases aligning to TRBD2. Source material: peripheral blood. CDR3 region: CASQKGTSGSQETQYF. For the CDR3, the DNA is TGTGCCAGCCAGAAGGGGACTAGCGGGAGCCAAGAGACCCAGTACTTC.